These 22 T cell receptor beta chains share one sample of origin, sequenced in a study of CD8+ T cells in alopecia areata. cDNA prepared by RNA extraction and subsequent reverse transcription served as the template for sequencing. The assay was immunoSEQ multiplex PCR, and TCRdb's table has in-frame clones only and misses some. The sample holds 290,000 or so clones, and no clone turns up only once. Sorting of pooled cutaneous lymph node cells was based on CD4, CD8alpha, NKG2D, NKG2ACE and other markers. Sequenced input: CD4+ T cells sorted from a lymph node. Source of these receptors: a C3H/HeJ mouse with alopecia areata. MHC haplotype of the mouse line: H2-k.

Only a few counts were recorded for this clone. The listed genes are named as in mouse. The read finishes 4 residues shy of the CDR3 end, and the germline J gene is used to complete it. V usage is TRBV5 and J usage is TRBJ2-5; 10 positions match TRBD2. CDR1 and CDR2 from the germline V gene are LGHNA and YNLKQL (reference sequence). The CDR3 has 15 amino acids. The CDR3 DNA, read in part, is TGTGCCAGCAGCCAAGATCTGGGGGGGCCAGAC. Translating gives CASSQDLGGPD. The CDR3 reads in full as CASSQDLGGPDTQYF.

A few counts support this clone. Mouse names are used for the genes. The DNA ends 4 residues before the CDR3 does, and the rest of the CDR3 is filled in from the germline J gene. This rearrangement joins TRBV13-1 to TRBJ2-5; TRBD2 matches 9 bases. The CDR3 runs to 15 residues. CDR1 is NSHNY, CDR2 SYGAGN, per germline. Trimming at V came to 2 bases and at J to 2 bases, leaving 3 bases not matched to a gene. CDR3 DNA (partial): TGTGCCAGCAGTGACTGGGGGGGGCCCCAAGAC. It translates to CASSDWGGPQD. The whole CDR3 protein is CASSDWGGPQDTQYF.

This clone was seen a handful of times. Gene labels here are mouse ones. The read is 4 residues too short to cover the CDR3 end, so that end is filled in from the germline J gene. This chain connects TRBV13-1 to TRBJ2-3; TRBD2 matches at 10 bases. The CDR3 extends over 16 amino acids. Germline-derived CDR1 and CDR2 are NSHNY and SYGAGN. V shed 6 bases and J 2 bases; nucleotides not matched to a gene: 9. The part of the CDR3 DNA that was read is TGTGCCAGCACTGGGGGGGCGCTTGAATTTGCAGAA. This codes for CASTGGALEFAE. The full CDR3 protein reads CASTGGALEFAETLYF.

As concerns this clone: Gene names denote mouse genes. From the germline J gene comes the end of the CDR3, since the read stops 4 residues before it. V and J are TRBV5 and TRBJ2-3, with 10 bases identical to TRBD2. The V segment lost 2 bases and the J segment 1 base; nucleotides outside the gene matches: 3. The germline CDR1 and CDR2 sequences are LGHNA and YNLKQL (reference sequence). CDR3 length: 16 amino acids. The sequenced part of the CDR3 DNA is TGTGCCAGCAGCCAAATCGGACTGGGGGGTGCAGAA. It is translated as CASSQIGLGGAE. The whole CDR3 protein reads CASSQIGLGGAETLYF.

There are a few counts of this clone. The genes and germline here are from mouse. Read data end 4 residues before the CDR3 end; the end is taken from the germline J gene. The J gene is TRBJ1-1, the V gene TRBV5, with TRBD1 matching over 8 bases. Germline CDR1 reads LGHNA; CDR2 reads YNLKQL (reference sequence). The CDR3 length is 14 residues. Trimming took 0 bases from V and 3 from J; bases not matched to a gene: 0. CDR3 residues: CASSQDRGHTEVFF. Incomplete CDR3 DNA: TGTGCCAGCAGCCAAGACAGGGGGCACACA.

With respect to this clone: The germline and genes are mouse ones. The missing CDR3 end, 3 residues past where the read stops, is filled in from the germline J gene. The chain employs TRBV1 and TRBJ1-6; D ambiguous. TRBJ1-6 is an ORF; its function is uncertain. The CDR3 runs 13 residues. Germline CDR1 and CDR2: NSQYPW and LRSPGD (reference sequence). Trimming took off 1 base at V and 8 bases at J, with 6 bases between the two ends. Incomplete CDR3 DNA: TGCACCTGCAGTGCAGCCAGCGATTCGCCC. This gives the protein CTCSAASDSP. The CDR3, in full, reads CTCSAASDSPLYF.

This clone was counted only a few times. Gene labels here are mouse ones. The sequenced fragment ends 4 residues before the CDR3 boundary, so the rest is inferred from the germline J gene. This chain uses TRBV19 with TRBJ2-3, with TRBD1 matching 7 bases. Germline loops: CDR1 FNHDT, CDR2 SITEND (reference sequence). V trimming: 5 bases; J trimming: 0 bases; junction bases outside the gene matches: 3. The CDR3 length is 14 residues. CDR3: CASRTGSSAETLYF. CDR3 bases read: TGTGCCAGCAGGACAGGGTCTAGTGCAGAA.

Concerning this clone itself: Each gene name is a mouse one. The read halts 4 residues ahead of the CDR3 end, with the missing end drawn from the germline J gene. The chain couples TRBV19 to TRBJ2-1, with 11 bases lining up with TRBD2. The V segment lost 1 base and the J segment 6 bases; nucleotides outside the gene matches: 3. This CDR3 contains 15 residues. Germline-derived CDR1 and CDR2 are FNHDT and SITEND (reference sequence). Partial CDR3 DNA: TGTGCCAGCAGTATACCACTGGGGGGGCTTGCT. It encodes CASSIPLGGLA. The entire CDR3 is CASSIPLGGLAEQFF.

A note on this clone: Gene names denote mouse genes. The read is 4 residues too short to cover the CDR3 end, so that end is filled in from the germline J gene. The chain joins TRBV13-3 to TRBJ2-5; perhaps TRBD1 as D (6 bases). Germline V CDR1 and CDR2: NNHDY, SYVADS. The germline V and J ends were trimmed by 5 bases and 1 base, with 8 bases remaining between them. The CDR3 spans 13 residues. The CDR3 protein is CASRRTDQDTQYF. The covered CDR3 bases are TGTGCCAGCAGGAGGACAGACCAAGAC.

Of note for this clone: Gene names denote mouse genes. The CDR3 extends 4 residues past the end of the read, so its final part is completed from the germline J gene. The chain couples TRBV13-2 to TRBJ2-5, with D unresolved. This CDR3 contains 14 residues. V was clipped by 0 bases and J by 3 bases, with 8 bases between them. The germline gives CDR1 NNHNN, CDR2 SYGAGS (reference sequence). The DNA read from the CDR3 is TGTGCCAGCGGTGATGCACACAAACAAGAC. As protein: CASGDAHKQD. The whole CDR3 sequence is CASGDAHKQDTQYF.

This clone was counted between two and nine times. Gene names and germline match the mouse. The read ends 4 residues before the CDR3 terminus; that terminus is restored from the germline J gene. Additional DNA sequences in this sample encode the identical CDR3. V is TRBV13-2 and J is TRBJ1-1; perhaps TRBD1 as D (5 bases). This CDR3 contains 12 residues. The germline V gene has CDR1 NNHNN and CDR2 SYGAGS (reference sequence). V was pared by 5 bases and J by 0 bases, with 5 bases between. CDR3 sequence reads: CASGQANTEVFF. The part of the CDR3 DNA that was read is TGTGCCAGCGGACAGGCAAACACA.

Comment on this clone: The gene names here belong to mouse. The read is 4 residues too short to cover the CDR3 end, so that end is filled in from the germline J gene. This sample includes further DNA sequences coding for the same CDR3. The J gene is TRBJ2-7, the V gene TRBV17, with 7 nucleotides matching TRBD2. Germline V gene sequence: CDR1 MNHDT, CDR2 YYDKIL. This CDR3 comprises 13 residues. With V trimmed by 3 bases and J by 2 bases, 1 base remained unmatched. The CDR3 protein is CASSSLGAYEQYF. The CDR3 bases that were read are TGTGCTAGCAGTAGCCTGGGGGCCTAT.

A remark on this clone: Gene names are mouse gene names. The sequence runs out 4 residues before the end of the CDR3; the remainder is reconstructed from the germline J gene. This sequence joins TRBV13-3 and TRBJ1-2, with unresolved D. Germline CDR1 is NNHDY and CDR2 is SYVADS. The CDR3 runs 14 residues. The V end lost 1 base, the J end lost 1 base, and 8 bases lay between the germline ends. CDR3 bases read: TGTGCCAGCAGTGATTTGGGGAAAAACTCC. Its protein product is CASSDLGKNS. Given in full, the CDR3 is CASSDLGKNSDYTF.

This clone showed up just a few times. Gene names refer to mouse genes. CDR3 bases read: TGTGCCAGCAGGGCCGGGACAGATCCAAACACCGGG. This gives the protein CASRAGTDPNTG. The entire CDR3 protein reads CASRAGTDPNTGQLYF. The chain links TRBV19 to TRBJ2-2, with 7 bases aligning to TRBD1. The read ends 4 residues shy of where the CDR3 ends; the end is completed using the germline J gene. The J segment lost 0 bases and the V segment lost 5 bases, leaving 7 bases of the junction unmatched. This CDR3 has 16 residues. CDR1 and CDR2 from the germline V gene are FNHDT and SITEND (reference sequence).

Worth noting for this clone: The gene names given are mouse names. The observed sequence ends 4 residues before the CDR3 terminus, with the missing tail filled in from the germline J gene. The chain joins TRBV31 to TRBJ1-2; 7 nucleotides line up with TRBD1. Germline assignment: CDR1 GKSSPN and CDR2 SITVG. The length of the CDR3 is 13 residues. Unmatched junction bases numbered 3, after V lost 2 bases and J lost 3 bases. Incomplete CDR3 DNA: TGTGCCTGGAGTGACAGGGAGGACTCC. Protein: CAWSDREDS. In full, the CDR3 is CAWSDREDSDYTF.

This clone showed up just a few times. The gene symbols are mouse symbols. CDR3 sequence reads: CTCSADRKLSAETLYF. CDR3 DNA (partial): TGCACCTGCAGTGCAGATCGCAAACTTAGTGCAGAA. V is TRBV1 and J is TRBJ2-3; D is uncertain. The read falls 4 residues short of the CDR3 end, and the missing part is taken from the germline J gene. The V gene lost 0 bases and the J gene lost 0 bases, with 10 bases spanning the gap. Germline V gene lookup returns CDR1 NSQYPW and CDR2 LRSPGD (reference sequence). CDR3 length: 16 amino acids.

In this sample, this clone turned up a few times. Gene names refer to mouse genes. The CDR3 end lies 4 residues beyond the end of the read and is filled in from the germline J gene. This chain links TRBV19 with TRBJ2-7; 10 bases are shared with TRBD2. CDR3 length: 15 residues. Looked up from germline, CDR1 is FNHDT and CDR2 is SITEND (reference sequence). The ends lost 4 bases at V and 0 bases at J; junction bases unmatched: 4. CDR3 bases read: TGTGCCAGCAGTGGGACTGGGGAGAGCTCCTAT. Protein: CASSGTGESSY. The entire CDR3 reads CASSGTGESSYEQYF.

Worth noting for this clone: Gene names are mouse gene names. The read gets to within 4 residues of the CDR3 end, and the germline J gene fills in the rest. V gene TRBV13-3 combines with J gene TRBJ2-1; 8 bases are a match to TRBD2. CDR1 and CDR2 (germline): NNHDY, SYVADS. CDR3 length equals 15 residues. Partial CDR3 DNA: TGTGCCAGCAGTGATGCCTGGGGGGCGCGAGCT. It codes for CASSDAWGARA. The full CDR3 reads CASSDAWGARAEQFF.

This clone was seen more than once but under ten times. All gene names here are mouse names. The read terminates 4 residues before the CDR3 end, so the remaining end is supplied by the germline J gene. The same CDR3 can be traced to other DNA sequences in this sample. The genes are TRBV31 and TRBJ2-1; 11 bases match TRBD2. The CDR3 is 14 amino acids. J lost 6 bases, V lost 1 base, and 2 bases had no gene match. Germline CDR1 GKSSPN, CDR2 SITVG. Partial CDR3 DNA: TGTGCCTGGAGTCGACTGGGGGGGGGTGCT. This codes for CAWSRLGGGA. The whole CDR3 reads CAWSRLGGGAEQFF.

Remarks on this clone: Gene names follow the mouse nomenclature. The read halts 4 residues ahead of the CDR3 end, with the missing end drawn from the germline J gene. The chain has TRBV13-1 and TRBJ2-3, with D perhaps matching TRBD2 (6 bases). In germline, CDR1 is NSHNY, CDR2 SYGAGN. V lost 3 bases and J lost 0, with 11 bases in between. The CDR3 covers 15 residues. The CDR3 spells CASSVGDLSAETLYF. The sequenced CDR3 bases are TGTGCCAGCAGTGTGGGGGACTTAAGTGCAGAA.

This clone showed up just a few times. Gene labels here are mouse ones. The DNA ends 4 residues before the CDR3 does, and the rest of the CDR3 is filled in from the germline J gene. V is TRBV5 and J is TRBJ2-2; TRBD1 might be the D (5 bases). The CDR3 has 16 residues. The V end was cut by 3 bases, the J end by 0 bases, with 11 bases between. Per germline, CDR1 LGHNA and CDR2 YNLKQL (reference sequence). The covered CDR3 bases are TGTGCCAGCAGCCAGACAGCAAAAGCAAACACCGGG. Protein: CASSQTAKANTG. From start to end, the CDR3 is CASSQTAKANTGQLYF.

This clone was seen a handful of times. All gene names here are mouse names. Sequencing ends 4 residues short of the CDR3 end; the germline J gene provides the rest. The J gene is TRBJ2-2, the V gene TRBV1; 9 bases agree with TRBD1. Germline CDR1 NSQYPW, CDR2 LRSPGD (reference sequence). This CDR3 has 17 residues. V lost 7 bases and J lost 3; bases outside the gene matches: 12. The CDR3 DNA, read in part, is TGCACCTGCACCTCCGGGACAGGGAGTAAGGACACCGGG. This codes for CTCTSGTGSKDTG. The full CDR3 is CTCTSGTGSKDTGQLYF.